One sample yielded the 3 T cell receptor beta chains listed below, sequenced in a study of blood T cells in healthy people across ages. Together with a sample-barcoded 5' primer, a J-beta primer mix was included in a second PCR lasting roughly 6 to 12 cycles. A single record per CDR3 protein comes from TCRdb applying MiXCR to the 5' RACE reads. The sample consists of approximately 800,000 distinct CDR3 sequences, 56% of them appearing once. What was sequenced was blood. Receptor source: a man aged 40-49 years in good health.

The chain uses TRBV7-9 and TRBJ2-7, with 8 bases lining up with TRBD1. V trimming: 5 bases; J trimming: 2 bases; junction bases outside the gene matches: 14. The germline gives CDR1 SEHNR, CDR2 FQNEAQ (reference sequence). The CDR3 runs to 17 residues. The CDR3 reads CASSVLGAGQEPYEQYF. CDR3 DNA sequence: TGTGCCAGCAGCGTACTGGGGGCGGGACAGGAACCCTACGAGCAGTACTTC.

The chain has TRBV10-3 and TRBJ2-1, with 13 bases identical to TRBD2. The CDR3 covers 16 residues. In germline, CDR1 is ENHRY, CDR2 SYGVKD. Germline trimming cut 3 bases from V and 5 bases from J; bases unmatched to any gene: 4. CDR3 bases: TGTGCCATCAGTGAACCGGGACTAGCGGGGAACAATGAGCAGTTCTTC. As protein: CAISEPGLAGNNEQFF.

This clonotype came up a few times. The chain employs TRBV9 and TRBJ2-1; TRBD1 aligns across 10 bases. Germline V gene sequence: CDR1 SGDLS, CDR2 YYNGEE. The CDR3 contains 18 residues. V trimming: 4 bases; J trimming: 9 bases; junction bases outside the gene matches: 19. The CDR3 is CASSLGQGDQVVRLEQFF. Here the CDR3 DNA reads TGTGCCAGCAGCCTCGGACAGGGGGATCAGGTAGTTAGGCTTGAGCAGTTCTTC.